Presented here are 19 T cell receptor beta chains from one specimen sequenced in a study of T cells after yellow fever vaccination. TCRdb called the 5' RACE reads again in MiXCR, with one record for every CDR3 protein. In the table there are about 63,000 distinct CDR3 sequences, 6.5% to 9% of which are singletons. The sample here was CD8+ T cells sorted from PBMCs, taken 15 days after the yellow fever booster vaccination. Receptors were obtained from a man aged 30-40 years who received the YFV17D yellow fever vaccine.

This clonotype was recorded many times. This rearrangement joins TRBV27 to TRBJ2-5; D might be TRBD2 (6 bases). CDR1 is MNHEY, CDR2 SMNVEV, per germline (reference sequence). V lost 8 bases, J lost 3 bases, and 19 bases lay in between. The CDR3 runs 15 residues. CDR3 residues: CASLKIGTGEETQYF. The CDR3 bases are TGTGCCAGCCTGAAGATTGGTACGGGAGAAGAGACCCAGTACTTC.

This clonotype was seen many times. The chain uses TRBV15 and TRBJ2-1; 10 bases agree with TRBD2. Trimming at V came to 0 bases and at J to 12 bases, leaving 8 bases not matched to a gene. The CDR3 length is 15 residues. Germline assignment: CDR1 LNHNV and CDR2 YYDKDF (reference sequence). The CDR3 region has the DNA TGTGCCACCAGCAGAGAACGGCTAGCGGGAGTTGGGCAGTTCTTC. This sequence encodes CATSRERLAGVGQFF.

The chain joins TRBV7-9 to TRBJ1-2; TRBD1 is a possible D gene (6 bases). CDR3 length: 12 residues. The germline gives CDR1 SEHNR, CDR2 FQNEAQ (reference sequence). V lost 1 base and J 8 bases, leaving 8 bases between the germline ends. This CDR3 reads CASSLEDRGYTF. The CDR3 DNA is TGTGCCAGCAGCTTAGAGGACAGAGGCTACACCTTC.

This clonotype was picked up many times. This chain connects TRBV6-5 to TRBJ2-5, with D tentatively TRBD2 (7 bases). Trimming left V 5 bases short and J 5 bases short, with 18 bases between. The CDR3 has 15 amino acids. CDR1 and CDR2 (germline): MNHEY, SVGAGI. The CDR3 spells CASSLGWGGAETQYF. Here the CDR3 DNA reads TGTGCCAGCAGTCTGGGGTGGGGGGGCGCGGAGACCCAGTACTTC.

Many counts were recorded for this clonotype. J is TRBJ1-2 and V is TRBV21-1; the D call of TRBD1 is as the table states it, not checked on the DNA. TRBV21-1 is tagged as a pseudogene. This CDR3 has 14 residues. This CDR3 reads CASTRNRTNYGYTF. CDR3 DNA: TGTGCCAGCACCCGGAACAGGACTAACTATGGCTACACCTTC.

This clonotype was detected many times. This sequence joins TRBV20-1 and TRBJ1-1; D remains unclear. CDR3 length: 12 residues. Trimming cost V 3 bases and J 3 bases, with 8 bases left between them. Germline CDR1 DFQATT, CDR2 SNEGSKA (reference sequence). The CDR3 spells CSARIDYTEAFF. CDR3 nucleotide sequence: TGCAGTGCTAGGATTGACTACACTGAAGCTTTCTTT.

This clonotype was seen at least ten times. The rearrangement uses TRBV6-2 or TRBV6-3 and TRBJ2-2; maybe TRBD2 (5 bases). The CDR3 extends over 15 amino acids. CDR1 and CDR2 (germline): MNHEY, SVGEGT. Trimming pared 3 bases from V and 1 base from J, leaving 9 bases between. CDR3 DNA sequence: TGTGCCAGCAGTTATGTACTAGGGAACACCGGGGAGCTGTTTTTT. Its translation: CASSYVLGNTGELFF.

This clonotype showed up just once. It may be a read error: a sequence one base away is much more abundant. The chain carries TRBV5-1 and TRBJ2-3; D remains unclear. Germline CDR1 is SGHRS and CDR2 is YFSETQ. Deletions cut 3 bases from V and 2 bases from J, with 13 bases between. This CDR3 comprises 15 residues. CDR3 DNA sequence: TGCGCCAGCAGCTCGGCCGTGATTTACACAGATACGCAGTATTTT. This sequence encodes CASSSAVIYTDTQYF.

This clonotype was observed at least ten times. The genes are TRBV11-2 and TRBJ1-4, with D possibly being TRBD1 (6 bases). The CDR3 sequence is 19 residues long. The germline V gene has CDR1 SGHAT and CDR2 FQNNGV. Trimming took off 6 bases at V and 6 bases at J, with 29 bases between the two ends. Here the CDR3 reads CASRYPLGGSSFSYEKLFF. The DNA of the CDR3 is TGTGCCAGCAGATATCCCTTAGGGGGGTCCAGCTTCAGCTATGAAAAACTGTTTTTT.

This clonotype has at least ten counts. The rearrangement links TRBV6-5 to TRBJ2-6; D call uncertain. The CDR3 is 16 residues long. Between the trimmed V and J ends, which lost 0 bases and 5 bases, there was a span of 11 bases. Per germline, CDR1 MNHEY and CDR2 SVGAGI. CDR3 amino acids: CASSYSADGWANVLTF. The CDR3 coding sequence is TGTGCCAGCAGTTACTCGGCAGATGGCTGGGCCAACGTCCTGACTTTC.

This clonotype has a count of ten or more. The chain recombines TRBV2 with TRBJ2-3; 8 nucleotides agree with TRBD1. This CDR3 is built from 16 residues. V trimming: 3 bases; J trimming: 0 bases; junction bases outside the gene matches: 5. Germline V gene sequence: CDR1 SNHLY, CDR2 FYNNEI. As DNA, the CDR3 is TGTGCCAGCAGTGATCTGGACAGGGTTAGCACAGATACGCAGTATTTT. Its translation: CASSDLDRVSTDTQYF. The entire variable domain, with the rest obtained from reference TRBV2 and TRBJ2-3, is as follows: EPEVTQTPSHQVTQMGQEVILRCVPISNHLYFYWYRQILGQKVEFLVSFYNNEISEKSEIFDDQFSVERPDGSNFTLKIRSTKLEDSAMYFCASSDLDRVSTDTQYFGPGTRLTVL.

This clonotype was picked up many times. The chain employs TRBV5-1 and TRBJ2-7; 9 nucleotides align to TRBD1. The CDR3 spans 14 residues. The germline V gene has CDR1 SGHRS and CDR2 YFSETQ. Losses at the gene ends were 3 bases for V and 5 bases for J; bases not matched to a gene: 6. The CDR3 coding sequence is TGCGCCAGCAGCTCCGGGACAGGGCGCAACGAGCAGTACTTC. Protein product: CASSSGTGRNEQYF.

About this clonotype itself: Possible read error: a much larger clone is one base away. CDR3 loop: CDSSLEIGRAGNEQFF. The CDR3 bases are TGTGACAGCAGTTTAGAGATCGGGAGGGCCGGAAATGAGCAGTTCTTC. The chain couples TRBV12-3 or TRBV12-4 to TRBJ2-1; 8 nucleotides match TRBD2. The CDR3 consists of 16 residues.

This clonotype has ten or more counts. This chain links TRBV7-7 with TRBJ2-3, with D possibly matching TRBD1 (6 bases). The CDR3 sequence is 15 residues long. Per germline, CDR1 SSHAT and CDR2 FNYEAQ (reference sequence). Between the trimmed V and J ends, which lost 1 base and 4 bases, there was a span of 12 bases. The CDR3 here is CASSLGTKGADTQYF. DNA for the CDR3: TGTGCCAGCAGCTTAGGGACCAAGGGGGCAGATACGCAGTATTTT.

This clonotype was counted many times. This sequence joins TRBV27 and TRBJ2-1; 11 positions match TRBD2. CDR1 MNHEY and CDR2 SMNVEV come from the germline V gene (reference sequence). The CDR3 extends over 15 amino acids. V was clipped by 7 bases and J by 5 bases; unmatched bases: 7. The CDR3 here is CASTIGTSGNNEQFF. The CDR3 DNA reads TGTGCCAGCACCATCGGGACTAGCGGTAACAATGAGCAGTTCTTC.

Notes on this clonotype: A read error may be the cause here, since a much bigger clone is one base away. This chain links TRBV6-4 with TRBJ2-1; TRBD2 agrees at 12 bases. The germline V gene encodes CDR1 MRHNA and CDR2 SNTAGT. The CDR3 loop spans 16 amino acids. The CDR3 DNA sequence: TGTGCCATCAGTGACTCGACTAGCGGGAGCTACAATGAGCAGTTCTTC. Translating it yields CAISDSTSGSYNEQFF.

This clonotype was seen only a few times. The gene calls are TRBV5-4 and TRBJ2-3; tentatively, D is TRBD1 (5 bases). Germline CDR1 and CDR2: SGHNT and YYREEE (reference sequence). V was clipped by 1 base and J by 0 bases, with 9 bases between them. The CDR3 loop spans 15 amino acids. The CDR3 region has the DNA TGTGCCAGCAGCTTGTCGACAGCTAGCACAGATACGCAGTATTTT. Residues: CASSLSTASTDTQYF.

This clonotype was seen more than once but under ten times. This chain's CDR3 is CASGLYVGTEGYGYTF. The DNA of the CDR3 is TGTGCTAGTGGTTTGTACGTCGGGACGGAGGGATATGGCTACACCTTC. The V call is TRBV12-5, the J call TRBJ1-2; maybe TRBD1 (5 bases). CDR1 is LGHNT, CDR2 FRNRAP, per germline. V was cut by 2 bases and J by 5 bases, with 18 bases left in between. CDR3 length: 16 amino acids.

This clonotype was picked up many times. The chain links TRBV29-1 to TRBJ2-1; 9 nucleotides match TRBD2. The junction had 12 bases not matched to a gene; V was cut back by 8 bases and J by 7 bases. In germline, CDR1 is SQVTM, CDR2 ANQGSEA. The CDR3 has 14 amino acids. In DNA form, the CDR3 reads TGCAGCCTCCAAGTGGCGGGAGGGGAAAATGAGCAGTTCTTC. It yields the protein CSLQVAGGENEQFF.